A single sample gave rise to the 9 T cell receptor beta chains below, sequenced in a study of regulatory T cells in long-lasting Graves disease. With iRepertoire HTBI primers and Arm-PCR of CDR3 regions, TCR beta libraries were built. TCRdb reprocessed the multiplex PCR reads via MiXCR and lists one record per CDR3 protein. The repertoire holds roughly 560,000 distinct CDR3 sequences, around 13% seen once, with roughly 8.2% in the top ten. Sample time point: newly diagnosed GD, antithyroid drugs for less than 3 months. PBMC-derived RNA was used for the TCR library. These data were likewise used in another study, on T cells in Graves' hyperthyroidism and ophthalmopathy.

Specimen: peripheral blood mononuclear cells (PBMCs), collected at new diagnosis, from a patient treated with antithyroid drugs. The receptors here all came from a woman aged 25 to 39 with Graves disease.

This clonotype was seen many times. V usage is TRBV5-1 and J usage is TRBJ1-2; the D is unclear. The CDR3 loop spans 18 amino acids. Germline CDR1 reads SGHRS; CDR2 reads YFSETQ. V lost 0 bases and J 0 bases, leaving 18 bases between the germline ends. CDR3 DNA: TGCGCCAGCAGCTTGGCCGTTGAAAGCGTCGGAGCTAACTATGGCTACACCTTC. This gives the protein CASSLAVESVGANYGYTF.

This clonotype appeared many times. The chain combines TRBV28 with TRBJ2-1; D gene ambiguous. The V end was cut by 5 bases, the J end by 0 bases, with 8 bases between. CDR3 length: 14 residues. CDR1 is MDHEN, CDR2 SYDVKM, per germline. The CDR3 loop is CASSAPSSYNEQFF. DNA of the CDR3: TGTGCCAGCAGTGCGCCAAGCTCCTACAATGAGCAGTTCTTC.

This clonotype was seen many times. The chain is built from TRBV2 and TRBJ2-7; D ambiguous. The CDR3 consists of 13 residues. CDR1 SNHLY and CDR2 FYNNEI come from the germline V gene. V lost 8 bases to trimming and J lost 4 bases, with 15 bases between them. CDR3 coding DNA: TGTGCCAGCTGCAAGGCGGCGTCATACGAGCAGTACTTC. Encoded protein: CASCKAASYEQYF. The variable domain in full, completed from reference TRBV2 and TRBJ2-7, reads EPEVTQTPSHQVTQMGQEVILRCVPISNHLYFYWYRQILGQKVEFLVSFYNNEISEKSEIFDDQFSVERPDGSNFTLKIRSTKLEDSAMYFCASCKAASYEQYFGPGTRLTVT.

The rearrangement links TRBV27 to TRBJ1-2; D not resolved. CDR3 length: 13 amino acids. Trimming stripped 10 bases from V and 4 bases from J, with 16 bases between. The germline CDR1 and CDR2 sequences are MNHEY and SMNVEV (reference sequence). DNA for the CDR3: TGTGCCACCGCACCTGGGCGGGGCTATGGCTACACCTTC. This encodes CATAPGRGYGYTF.

This clonotype was seen repeatedly, ten times or more. The J gene is TRBJ2-5, the V gene TRBV3-1, with 7 bases lining up with TRBD1. The CDR3 extends over 15 amino acids. Germline lookup yields CDR1 LGHDT and CDR2 YNNKEL (reference sequence). V shed 5 bases and J 1 base; nucleotides not matched to a gene: 7. CDR3 coding DNA: TGTGCCAGCAGCACCCGACAGGGCCTCCAAGAGACCCAGTACTTC. Amino acid sequence: CASSTRQGLQETQYF.

Note on this clonotype: Given a much more abundant clone one base away, this may be a read error. The genes are TRBV11-2 and TRBJ2-7, with 9 bases fitting TRBD1. The CDR3 consists of 12 residues. The ends lost 4 bases at V and 8 bases at J; junction bases unmatched: 3. Germline CDR1 SGHAT, CDR2 FQNNGV. CDR3 nucleotide sequence: TGTGCCAGCAGCTCGCACAGGGGGCAGCAGTACTTC. As protein: CASSSHRGQQYF.

This clonotype was counted ten times or more. The chain couples TRBV27 to TRBJ1-3; tentative D call: TRBD1 (5 bases). Germline V gene data show CDR1 as MNHEY and CDR2 as SMNVEV (reference sequence). Trimming took off 5 bases at V and 0 bases at J, with 11 bases between the two ends. This CDR3 is built from 15 residues. The CDR3 nucleotides read TGTGCCAGCAGTCCAGGAAGGGGCTCTGGAAACACCATATATTTT. Its translation: CASSPGRGSGNTIYF.

Details on this clonotype: The junction and the germline gene differ at one end; a read error may be behind it. The chain carries TRBV5-1 and TRBJ2-3; D might be TRBD1 (5 bases). The DNA end lines up better with TRBJ2-7; the J call may be wrong. This CDR3 contains 14 residues. The germline CDR1 and CDR2 sequences are SGHRS and YFSETQ. CDR3 bases: TGCGCCAGCAGAGAGGATGGGGCCTCCCACGAGCAGTACTTC. It specifies CASREDGASHEQYF.

This clonotype was found many times. The V gene is TRBV20-1, the J gene TRBJ1-1; D remains ambiguous. There are 14 residues in the CDR3. V was trimmed by 1 base and J by 0 bases, leaving 9 bases between them. Germline values: CDR1 DFQATT, CDR2 SNEGSKA (reference sequence). The chain's CDR3 is CSARGSWLNTEAFF. The CDR3 nucleotides are TGCAGTGCTAGAGGCAGTTGGCTGAACACTGAAGCTTTCTTT.